Below, 18 T cell receptor beta chains from the same sample are listed, as sequenced in a study of cytomegalovirus exposure and HLA in healthy donors. The PCR ran on 60 Vbeta and 13 Jbeta primers. Profiling relied on immunoSEQ multiplex PCR, and the TCRdb table lists in-frame clones only, not all of them. The data show around 170,000 clones, 80% seen once. Source material: PBMCs. The receptor source for this set is a middle-aged man in good health and CMV-seronegative.

This clone was seen only once. A junction boundary mismatches the germline segment, possibly from a read error. This sequence joins TRBV2 and TRBJ1-6; possibly TRBD1 for D (6 bases). CDR1 is SNHLY and CDR2 is FYNNEI in the germline V gene. The CDR3 is 13 amino acids. The CDR3 loop reads CAGRGRLNSPLHF. Written as DNA, the CDR3 is TGTGCCGGCAGGGGCAGGCTCAACTCACCCCTCCACTTT.

This clone was detected only once. The rearrangement joins TRBV9 to TRBJ2-3; maybe TRBD2 (6 bases). CDR1 is SGDLS, CDR2 YYNGEE, per germline. The CDR3 contains 17 residues. V was shortened by 0 bases and J by 5 bases, with 19 bases between the two germline ends. CDR3 amino acids: CASSVDFPGLGRDTQYF. The CDR3 DNA is TGTGCCAGCAGCGTAGACTTCCCGGGACTGGGAAGAGATACGCAGTATTTT. Together with reference TRBV9 and TRBJ2-3, the CDR3 gives the full variable domain: DSGVTQTPKHLITATGQRVTLRCSPRSGDLSVYWYQQSLDQGLQFLIQYYNGEERAKGNILERFSAQQFPDLHSELNLSSLELGDSALYFCASSVDFPGLGRDTQYFGPGTRLTVL.

The chain links TRBV18 to TRBJ2-1; the match to TRBD2 covers 7 bases. The CDR3 length is 15 residues. The J segment lost 7 bases and the V segment lost 0 bases, leaving 6 bases of the junction unmatched. Germline V CDR1 and CDR2: KGHSH, LQKENI. The chain's CDR3 is CASSPPGTTYNEQFF. The DNA for the CDR3 is TGTGCCAGCTCACCACCCGGGACTACTTATAATGAGCAGTTCTTC. The whole variable domain, filled in from reference TRBV18 and TRBJ2-1, reads NAGVMQNPRHLVRRRGQEARLRCSPMKGHSHVYWYRQLPEEGLKFMVYLQKENIIDESGMPKERFSAEFPKEGPSILRIQQVVRGDSAAYFCASSPPGTTYNEQFFGPGTRLTVL.

The chain links TRBV19 to TRBJ2-6; TRBD1 agrees at 7 bases. This CDR3 contains 15 residues. The germline V gene has CDR1 LNHDA and CDR2 SQIVND (reference sequence). V shed 4 bases, J shed 0 bases, and the junction held 0 bases outside the gene matches. The CDR3 region has the DNA TGTGCCAGTAGTAGGGACAGCTCTGGGGCCAACGTCCTGACTTTC. This encodes CASSRDSSGANVLTF.

The chain joins TRBV11-3 to TRBJ2-7, with D hard to call. Deletions cut 1 base from V and 6 bases from J, with 7 bases between. The CDR3 consists of 12 residues. Germline V lookup: CDR1 SGHNT, CDR2 YENEEA. The CDR3 here is CASSLAASEQYF. For the CDR3, the DNA is TGTGCCAGCAGCTTAGCAGCTAGCGAGCAGTACTTC.

The rearrangement joins TRBV25-1 to TRBJ2-7; D remains ambiguous. The V and J ends lost 5 bases and 4 bases respectively, with 6 bases between them. Germline V gene sequence: CDR1 MGHDK, CDR2 SYGVNS. The CDR3 loop spans 11 amino acids. The CDR3 reads CASSLVYEQYF. The CDR3 nucleotides read TGTGCCAGCAGTTTAGTGTACGAGCAGTACTTC.

With respect to this clone: Sequence at one end of the junction differs from germline and may be a read error. The chain recombines TRBV27 with TRBJ1-1; D remains unclear. Germline assignment: CDR1 MNHEY and CDR2 SMNVEV (reference sequence). CDR3 length equals 16 residues. This chain's CDR3 is CASRLGFRGGGTEAFF. As DNA, the CDR3 is TGTGCCAGCCGTTTGGGGTTCCGGGGTGGAGGCACTGAAGCTTTCTTT.

This clone was seen more than once but under ten times. The chain links TRBV11-3 to TRBJ1-1; tentative D call: TRBD1 (6 bases). There are 15 residues in the CDR3. Trimming took 5 bases from V and 0 from J, leaving 13 bases between them. Germline V lookup: CDR1 SGHNT, CDR2 YENEEA. The DNA for the CDR3 is TGTGCCAGCAGCCCCATAGGACAGCTGAACACTGAAGCTTTCTTT. It codes for CASSPIGQLNTEAFF.

The V and J genes are TRBV29-1 and TRBJ2-3, with 9 bases aligning to TRBD2. The trim removed 6 bases at V and 5 bases at J, leaving 6 bases unmatched. The germline CDR1 and CDR2 sequences are SQVTM and ANQGSEA. The CDR3 loop spans 13 amino acids. CDR3 loop: CSVREGSLDTQYF. The CDR3 bases are TGCAGCGTGCGGGAGGGGTCTCTAGATACGCAGTATTTT.

This clone came up a few times. The gene calls are TRBV5-6 and TRBJ1-3; D gene ambiguous. Germline V gene sequence: CDR1 SGHDT, CDR2 YYEEEE. V lost 1 base and J lost 4, with 9 bases in between. The CDR3 spans 14 residues. CDR3 region: CASSLSGEGNTIYF. Written as DNA, the CDR3 is TGTGCCAGCAGCTTGTCCGGGGAGGGAAACACCATATATTTT. Full variable domain (outside the CDR3, taken from reference TRBV5-6 and TRBJ1-3): DAGVTQSPTHLIKTRGQQVTLRCSPKSGHDTVSWYQQALGQGPQFIFQYYEEEERQRGNFPDRFSGHQFPNYSSELNVNALLLGDSALYLCASSLSGEGNTIYFGEGSWLTVV.

The sample holds a few counts of this clone. This chain joins TRBV27 and TRBJ2-1; D possibly corresponds to TRBD1 (6 bases). Trimming cost V 5 bases and J 6 bases, with 14 bases left between them. This CDR3 comprises 14 residues. CDR1 and CDR2 (germline): MNHEY, SMNVEV (reference sequence). The CDR3 DNA follows: TGTGCCAGCAGTCTTCTGGACAGCGCCAATGAGCAGTTCTTC. This codes for CASSLLDSANEQFF.

J is TRBJ1-1 and V is TRBV4-1; D gene unclear. The germline CDR1 and CDR2 sequences are MGHRA and YSYEKL. This CDR3 contains 12 residues. Trimming left V 5 bases short and J 6 bases short, with 10 bases between. DNA for the CDR3: TGCGCCAGCAGCTCAGGAGGCGCTGAAGCTTTCTTT. Residues: CASSSGGAEAFF.

About this clone: Germline is not matched at one junction end, which may reflect a read error. The V call is TRBV25-1, the J call TRBJ2-4, with 16 bases matching TRBD2. Looked up from germline, CDR1 is MGHDK and CDR2 is SYGVNS. This CDR3 region has 16 residues. This CDR3 is CASSSASGTSGGALNF. Written as DNA, the CDR3 is TGTGCCAGCAGTTCCGCCTCCGGGACTAGCGGGGGGGCCCTAAACTTC.

The chain employs TRBV11-2 and TRBJ2-7; TRBD2 is a possible D gene (6 bases). The CDR3 sequence is 13 residues long. The V gene's germline CDR1 is SGHAT and CDR2 FQNNGV. The V gene lost 5 bases and the J gene lost 2 bases, with 10 bases spanning the gap. CDR3 protein: CASSHSGPYEQYF. The CDR3 nucleotides are TGTGCCAGCAGCCATAGCGGTCCCTACGAGCAGTACTTC.

The chain uses TRBV30 and TRBJ1-2; D is possibly TRBD1 (5 bases). The CDR3 is 15 residues long. Germline loops: CDR1 GTSNPN, CDR2 SVGIG (reference sequence). V gave up 4 bases and J gave up 5 bases, with 20 bases separating them. CDR3 protein: CAWNSGRGNKYGYTF. CDR3 nucleotide sequence: TGTGCCTGGAATTCCGGCCGGGGGAACAAGTATGGCTACACCTTC.

The rearrangement uses TRBV7-2 and TRBJ1-1, with D possibly matching TRBD1 (5 bases). The CDR3 spans 14 residues. Germline loops: CDR1 SGHTA, CDR2 FQGNSA. Trimming took off 4 bases at V and 4 bases at J, with 13 bases between the two ends. Here the CDR3 DNA reads TGTGCCAGCAGCTCCACGGGGGGGGGCACTGAAGCTTTCTTT. Translation gives CASSSTGGGTEAFF.

The CDR3 reads CASTLDRKNTGELFF. CDR3 in DNA: TGTGCCAGCACCCTGGACAGAAAGAACACCGGGGAGCTGTTTTTT. The chain uses TRBV27 and TRBJ2-2; D might be TRBD1 (6 bases). Trimming left V 7 bases short and J 1 base short, with 13 bases between. There are 15 residues in the CDR3. Looked up from germline, CDR1 is MNHEY and CDR2 is SMNVEV (reference sequence).

The chain carries TRBV7-8 and TRBJ2-3; 12 positions match TRBD2. The V gene end was trimmed by 5 bases and the J gene end by 5 bases; junction bases not matched to a gene: 5. Germline V lookup: CDR1 SGHVS, CDR2 FQNEAQ. This CDR3 spans 15 amino acids. DNA for the CDR3: TGTGCCAGCAGCACGACTAGCGGGAGCGGAGATACGCAGTATTTT. Its translation is CASSTTSGSGDTQYF.